This TCR beta chain came from a study of T cell responses to AZD1222 COVID-19 vaccine (dated by TCRdb to the early 2020s). Concerning the study at large: AZD1222 recipients whose second dose came at about 4 weeks and those whose second dose came at about 12 weeks were combined into one group, since spike-specific TCR depth and breadth did not differ between the two schedules. A total of just over 230 trial participants underwent TCR sequencing, of whom 200 to 220 had received two doses of AZD1222 and roughly 26 had received two doses of the MenACWY control vaccine. Trial participants were enrolled by age into 18-55, 56-69 and 70-plus year subgroups, with around 150, 28 and 57 TCR-sequenced participants respectively. Study-wide conclusions, independent of this receptor: Participants were mostly white British, with more females than males. The authors suggested clonal diversity may have been underestimated. Because no samples from the day 14 peak response were available, repertoires could be characterized only after the peak T cell response. Epitopes outside the regions mutated in the B.1.351 and B.1.1.7 variants were reportedly recognized by nearly half of the unique spike-specific TCRs. The 56-69-year group was small, and its depth increase did not reach significance, likely because of low power. Vaccine-associated CD4 TCRs spanned the whole spike protein, with dominant responses in regions 160-218 and 743-854. After two AZD1222 doses, both the breadth and the depth of spike-specific TCRs were significantly higher than at day 0 and than in MenACWY recipients. Only a handful of AZD1222 recipients were SARS-CoV-2 seropositive at baseline, limiting conclusions about previously exposed vaccinees.

The time point label, read with the paper, signifies: baseline before first vaccination. The vaccinee samples were drawn from two UK trials, COV001 and COV002, one of which was a single-blind randomized controlled phase 2/3 trial testing AZD1222 (ChAdOx1 nCoV-19) in healthy adults. For TCRbeta chain sequencing, PBMC samples were collected from trial participants at day 0 and at day 28 after the second dose. Per the germline V gene, MGHRA is the CDR1 and YSYEKL is the CDR2. The CDR3 spans 15 residues, from the cysteine through the phenylalanine. Solely the CDR3 DNA is kept, with 45 bases framed from the first base. Clipping removes 3 bases from V and 2 bases from J, with 6 as the unmatched junction base count. The CDR3 regions of human TCRbeta chains were analyzed by immunosequencing. Processing in the source paper ran as follows. Repertoire TCRs were checked for matches against a reference library of SARS-CoV-2-specific TCRs that had been generated using the MIRA antigen-specificity platform. Breadth was defined as the fraction of unique TCRs that were SARS-CoV-2-associated. Depth was defined as the fraction of total T cells that were SARS-CoV-2-associated. Each spike-specific TCR was assigned to its reactive spike region and to a CD4 or CD8 class using the MIRA data. Log10-transformed breadth and depth values were compared by one-way ANOVA with Sidak's multiple comparisons tests. What TCRdb holds here is the immuneACCESS table cut down to in-frame rearrangements. Part of the clones is not present; checked against another copy, under half of the missing clones reflect an unresolved V gene, and the others are unexplained. That table supplies the V and J calls and clone size; D and trimming were determined from the DNA. This sample is represented by 110,000 to 150,000 clones; around 90% of them were singletons. Jointly, the top ten make up about 3% of the sample.

Notes on this clone: Its antigen is still unknown. The input lacks base qualities; no much larger clone sits a single base away.

Sequencing used peripheral blood, obtained on day 0 of AZD1222 vaccination. The sequence joins TRBV4-1 to TRBJ2-5; the junction holds 7 bases that match TRBD2. The TCR sequence derives from an adult in good health. The CDR3 loop reads CASSQTSIGQETQYF. In nucleotides, the sequence is TGCGCCAGCAGCCAGACTAGCATTGGGCAAGAGACCCAGTACTTC.